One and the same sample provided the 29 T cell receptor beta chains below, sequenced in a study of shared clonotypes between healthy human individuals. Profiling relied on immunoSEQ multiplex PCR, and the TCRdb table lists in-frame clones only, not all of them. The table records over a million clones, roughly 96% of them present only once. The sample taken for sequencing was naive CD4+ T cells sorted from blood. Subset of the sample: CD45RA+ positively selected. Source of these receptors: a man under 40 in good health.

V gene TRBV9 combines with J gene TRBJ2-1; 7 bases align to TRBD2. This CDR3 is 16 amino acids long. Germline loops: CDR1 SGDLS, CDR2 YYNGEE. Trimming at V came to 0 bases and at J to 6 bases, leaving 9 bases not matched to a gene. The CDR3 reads CASSVDRREIVNEQFF. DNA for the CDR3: TGTGCCAGCAGCGTAGATAGGCGGGAGATAGTCAATGAGCAGTTCTTC.

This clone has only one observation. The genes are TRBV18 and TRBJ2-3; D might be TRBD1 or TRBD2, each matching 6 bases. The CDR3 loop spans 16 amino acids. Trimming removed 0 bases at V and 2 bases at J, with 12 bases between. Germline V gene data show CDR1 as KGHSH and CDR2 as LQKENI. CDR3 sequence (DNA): TGTGCCAGCTCACCACCAGGGGGGACCCACACAGATACGCAGTATTTT. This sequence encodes CASSPPGGTHTDTQYF.

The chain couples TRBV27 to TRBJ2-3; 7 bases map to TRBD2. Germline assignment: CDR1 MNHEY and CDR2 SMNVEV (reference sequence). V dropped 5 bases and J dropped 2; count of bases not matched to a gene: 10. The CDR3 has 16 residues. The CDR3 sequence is CASSIGTNDPTDTQYF. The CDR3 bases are TGTGCCAGCAGTATCGGGACTAACGACCCCACAGATACGCAGTATTTT.

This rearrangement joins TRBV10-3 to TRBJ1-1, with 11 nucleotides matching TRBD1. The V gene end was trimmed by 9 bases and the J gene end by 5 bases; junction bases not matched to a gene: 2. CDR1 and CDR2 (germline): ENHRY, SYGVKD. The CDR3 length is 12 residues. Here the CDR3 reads CAIGQGATEAFF. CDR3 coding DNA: TGTGCCATAGGACAGGGGGCGACTGAAGCTTTCTTT.

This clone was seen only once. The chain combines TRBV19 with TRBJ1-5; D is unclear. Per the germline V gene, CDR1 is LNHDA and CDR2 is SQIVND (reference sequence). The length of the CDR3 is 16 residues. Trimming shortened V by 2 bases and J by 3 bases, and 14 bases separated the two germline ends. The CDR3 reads CASSIQGRQPNQPQHF. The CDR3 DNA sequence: TGTGCCAGTAGTATACAAGGTCGGCAGCCCAATCAGCCCCAGCATTTT.

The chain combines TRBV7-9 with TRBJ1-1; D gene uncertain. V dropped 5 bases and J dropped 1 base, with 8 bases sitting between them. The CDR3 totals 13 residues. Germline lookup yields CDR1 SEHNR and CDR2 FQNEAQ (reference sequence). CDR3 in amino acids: CASSALPNTEAFF. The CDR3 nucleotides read TGTGCCAGCAGCGCCCTCCCGAACACTGAAGCTTTCTTT. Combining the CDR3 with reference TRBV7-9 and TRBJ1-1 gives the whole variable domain DTGVSQNPRHKITKRGQNVTFRCDPISEHNRLYWYRQTLGQGPEFLTYFQNEAQLEKSRLLSDRFSAERPKGSFSTLEIQRTEQGDSAMYLCASSALPNTEAFFGQGTRLTVV.

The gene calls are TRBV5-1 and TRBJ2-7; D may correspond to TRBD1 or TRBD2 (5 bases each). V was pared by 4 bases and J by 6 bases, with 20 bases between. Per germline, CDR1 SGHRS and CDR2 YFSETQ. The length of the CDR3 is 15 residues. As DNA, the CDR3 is TGCGCCAGCAGCCCAGAGGGGCAGAGGCCGGCCGAGCAGTACTTC. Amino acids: CASSPEGQRPAEQYF.

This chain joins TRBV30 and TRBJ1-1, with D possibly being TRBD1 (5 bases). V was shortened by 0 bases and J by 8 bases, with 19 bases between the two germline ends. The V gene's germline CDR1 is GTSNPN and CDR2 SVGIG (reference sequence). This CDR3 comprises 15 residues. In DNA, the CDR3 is TGTGCCTGGAGTGTCCTCGTTTTGGGGGGGACCGAAGCTTTCTTT. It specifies CAWSVLVLGGTEAFF.

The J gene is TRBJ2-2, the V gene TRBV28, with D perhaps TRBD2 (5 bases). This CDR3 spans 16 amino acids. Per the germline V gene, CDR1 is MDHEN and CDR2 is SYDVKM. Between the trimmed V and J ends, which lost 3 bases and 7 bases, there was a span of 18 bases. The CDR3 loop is CASSFRIGASSGELFF. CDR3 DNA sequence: TGTGCCAGCAGTTTTCGTATCGGTGCTAGCAGCGGGGAGCTGTTTTTT.

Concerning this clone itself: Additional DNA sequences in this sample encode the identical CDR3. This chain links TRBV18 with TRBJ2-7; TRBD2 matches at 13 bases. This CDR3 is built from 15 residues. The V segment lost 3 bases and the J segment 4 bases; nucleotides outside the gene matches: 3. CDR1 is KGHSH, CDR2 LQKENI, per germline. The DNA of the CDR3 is TGTGCCAGCTCACCCCGGACTAGCGGGAGTTACGAGCAGTACTTC. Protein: CASSPRTSGSYEQYF.

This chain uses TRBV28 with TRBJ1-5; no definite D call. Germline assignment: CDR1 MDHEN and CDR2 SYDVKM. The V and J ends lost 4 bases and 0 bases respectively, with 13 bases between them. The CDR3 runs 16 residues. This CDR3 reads CASSSYTFYSNQPQHF. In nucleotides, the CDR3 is TGTGCCAGCAGTTCTTACACCTTCTATAGCAATCAGCCCCAGCATTTT.

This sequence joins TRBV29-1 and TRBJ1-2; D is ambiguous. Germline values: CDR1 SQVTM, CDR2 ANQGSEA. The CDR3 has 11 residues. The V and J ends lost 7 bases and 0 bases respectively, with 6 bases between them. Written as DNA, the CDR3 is TGCAGCGGTACAGCTAACTATGGCTACACCTTC. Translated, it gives CSGTANYGYTF.

The CDR3, as DNA: TGCGCCAGCAGCCAAACACCCGGGACTTTCTACGAGCAGTACTTC. It is translated as CASSQTPGTFYEQYF. This sequence joins TRBV5-1 and TRBJ2-7; D might be TRBD2 (6 bases). The germline V gene encodes CDR1 SGHRS and CDR2 YFSETQ. CDR3 length equals 15 residues. Trimming shortened V by 4 bases and J by 3 bases, and 17 bases separated the two germline ends.

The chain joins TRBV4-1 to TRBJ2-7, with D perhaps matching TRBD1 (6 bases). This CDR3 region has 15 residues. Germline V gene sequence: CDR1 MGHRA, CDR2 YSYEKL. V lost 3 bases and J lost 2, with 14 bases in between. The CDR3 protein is CASSQPGADTYEQYF. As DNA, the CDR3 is TGCGCCAGCAGCCAGCCAGGGGCCGATACCTACGAGCAGTACTTC.

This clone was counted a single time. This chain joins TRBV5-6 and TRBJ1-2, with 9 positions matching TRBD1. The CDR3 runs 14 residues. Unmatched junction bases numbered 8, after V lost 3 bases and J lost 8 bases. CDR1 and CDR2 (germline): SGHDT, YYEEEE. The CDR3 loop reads CASSSLDRGGGYTF. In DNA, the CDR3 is TGTGCCAGCAGCTCCTTGGACAGGGGAGGAGGCTACACCTTC.

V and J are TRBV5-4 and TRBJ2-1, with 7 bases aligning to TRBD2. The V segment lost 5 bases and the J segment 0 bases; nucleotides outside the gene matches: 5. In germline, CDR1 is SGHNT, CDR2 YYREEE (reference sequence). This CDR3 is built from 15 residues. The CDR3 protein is CASRWGGDSYNEQFF. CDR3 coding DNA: TGTGCCAGCAGATGGGGAGGGGACTCCTACAATGAGCAGTTCTTC.

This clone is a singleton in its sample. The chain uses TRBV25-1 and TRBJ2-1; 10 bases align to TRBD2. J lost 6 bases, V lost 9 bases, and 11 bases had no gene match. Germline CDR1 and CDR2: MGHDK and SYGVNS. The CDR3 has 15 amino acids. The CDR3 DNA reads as TGTGCCAGTCTACGGAGCGGGAGGGGAGGCAATGAGCAGTTCTTC. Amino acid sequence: CASLRSGRGGNEQFF.

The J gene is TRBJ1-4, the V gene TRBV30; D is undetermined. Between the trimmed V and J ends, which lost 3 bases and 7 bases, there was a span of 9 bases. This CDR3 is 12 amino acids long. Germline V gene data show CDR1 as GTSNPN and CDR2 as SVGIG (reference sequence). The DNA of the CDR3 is TGTGCCTGGAGGCCTGATAGTGAAAAACTGTTTTTT. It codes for CAWRPDSEKLFF. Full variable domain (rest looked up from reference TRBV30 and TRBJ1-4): SQTIHQWPATLVQPVGSPLSLECTVEGTSNPNLYWYRQAAGRGLQLLFYSVGIGQISSEVPQNLSASRPQDRQFILSSKKLLLSDSGFYLCAWRPDSEKLFFGSGTQLSVL.

Here the CDR3 reads CASSYRTSGRMYEQYF. The CDR3 DNA reads TGTGCCAGCAGTTACCGGACTAGCGGGAGGATGTACGAGCAGTACTTC. This chain connects TRBV27 to TRBJ2-7; 14 nucleotides agree with TRBD2. Germline-derived CDR1 and CDR2 are MNHEY and SMNVEV (reference sequence). Unmatched junction bases numbered 6, after V lost 4 bases and J lost 4 bases. The CDR3 has 16 residues.

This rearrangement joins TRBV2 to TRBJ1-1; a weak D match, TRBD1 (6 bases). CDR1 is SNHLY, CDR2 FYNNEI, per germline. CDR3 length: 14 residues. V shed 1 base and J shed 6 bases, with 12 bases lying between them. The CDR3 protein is CASSEVTGRPEAFF. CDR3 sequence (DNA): TGTGCCAGCAGTGAAGTTACAGGGAGGCCTGAAGCTTTCTTT.

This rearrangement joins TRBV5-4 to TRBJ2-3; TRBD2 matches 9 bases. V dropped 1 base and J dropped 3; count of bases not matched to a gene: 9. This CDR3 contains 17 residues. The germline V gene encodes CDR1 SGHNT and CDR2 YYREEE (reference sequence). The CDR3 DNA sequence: TGTGCCAGCAGCTTGTGGGGGCTAGCGGGAAAGACAGATACGCAGTATTTT. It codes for CASSLWGLAGKTDTQYF.

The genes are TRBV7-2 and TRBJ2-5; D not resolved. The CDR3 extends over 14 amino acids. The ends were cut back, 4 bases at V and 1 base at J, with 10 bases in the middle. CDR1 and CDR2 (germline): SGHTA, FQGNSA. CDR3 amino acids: CASSYYGAQETQYF. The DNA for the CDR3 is TGTGCCAGCAGCTATTATGGCGCCCAAGAGACCCAGTACTTC. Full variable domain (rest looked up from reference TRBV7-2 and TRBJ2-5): GAGVSQSPSNKVTEKGKDVELRCDPISGHTALYWYRQSLGQGLEFLIYFQGNSAPDKSGLPSDRFSAERTGGSVSTLTIQRTQQEDSAVYLCASSYYGAQETQYFGPGTRLLVL.

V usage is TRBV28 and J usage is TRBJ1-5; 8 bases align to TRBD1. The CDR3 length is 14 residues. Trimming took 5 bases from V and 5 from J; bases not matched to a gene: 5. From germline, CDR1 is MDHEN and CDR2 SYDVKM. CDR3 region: CASSGQGMYQPQHF. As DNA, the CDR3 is TGTGCCAGCAGTGGACAGGGTATGTATCAGCCCCAGCATTTT.

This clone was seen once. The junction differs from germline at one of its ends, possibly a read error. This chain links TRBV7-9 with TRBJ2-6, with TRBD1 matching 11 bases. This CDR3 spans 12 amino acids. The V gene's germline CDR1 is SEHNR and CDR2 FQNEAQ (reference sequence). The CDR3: CASSFAGTGGQF. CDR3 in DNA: TGTGCCAGCAGCTTCGCCGGGACAGGGGGGCAATTC.

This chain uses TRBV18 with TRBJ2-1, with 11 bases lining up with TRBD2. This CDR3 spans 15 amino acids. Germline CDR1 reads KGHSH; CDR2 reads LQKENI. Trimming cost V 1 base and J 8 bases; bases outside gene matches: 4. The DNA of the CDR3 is TGTGCCAGCTCACCACGACTAGCGGGGCGGGATGAGCAGTTCTTC. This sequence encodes CASSPRLAGRDEQFF.

In DNA form, the CDR3 reads TGTGCCAGCAGCTTGGTGACTAGCGGGATGAGAAAGACCCAGTACTTC. It specifies CASSLVTSGMRKTQYF. The rearrangement links TRBV5-4 to TRBJ2-5; 11 bases match TRBD2. This CDR3 region has 16 residues. Looked up from germline, CDR1 is SGHNT and CDR2 is YYREEE (reference sequence). With V trimmed by 0 bases and J by 6 bases, 7 bases remained unmatched.

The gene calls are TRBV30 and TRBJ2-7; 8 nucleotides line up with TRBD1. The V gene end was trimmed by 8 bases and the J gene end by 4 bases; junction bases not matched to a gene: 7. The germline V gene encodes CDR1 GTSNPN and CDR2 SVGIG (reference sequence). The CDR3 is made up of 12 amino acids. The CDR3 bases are TGTGCCGCCTCAGGGGGCTGGTACGAGCAGTACTTC. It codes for CAASGGWYEQYF.

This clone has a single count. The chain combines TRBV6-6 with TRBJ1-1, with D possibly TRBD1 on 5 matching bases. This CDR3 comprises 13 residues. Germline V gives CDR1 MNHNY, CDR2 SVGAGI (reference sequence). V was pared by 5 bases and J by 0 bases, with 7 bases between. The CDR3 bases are TGTGCCAGCAGTCGGGGGGTGAACACTGAAGCTTTCTTT. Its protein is CASSRGVNTEAFF.

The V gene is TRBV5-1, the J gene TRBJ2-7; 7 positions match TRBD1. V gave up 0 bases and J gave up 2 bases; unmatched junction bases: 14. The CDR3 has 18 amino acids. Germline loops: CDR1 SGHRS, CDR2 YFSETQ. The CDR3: CASSLGPHTGDKTYEQYF. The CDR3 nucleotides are TGCGCCAGCAGCTTGGGACCCCATACAGGGGATAAAACCTACGAGCAGTACTTC.